The 20 T cell receptor beta chains in this list originate from one sample, sequenced in a study of blood T cell repertoires in COVID-19. The assay was immunoSEQ multiplex PCR, and TCRdb's table has in-frame clones only and misses some. The table has some 250,000 clones, more than 70% seen once. Sequencing was performed on peripheral blood. Receptor source: a man at least 80 years old with acute or convalescent COVID-19.

The gene calls are TRBV5-5 and TRBJ1-2, with D maybe TRBD1 (6 bases). The germline V and J ends were trimmed by 0 bases and 2 bases, with 11 bases remaining between them. CDR1 SGHKS and CDR2 YYEKEE come from the germline V gene (reference sequence). CDR3 length: 15 residues. The CDR3: CASSLAVTGNYGYTF. CDR3 nucleotide sequence: TGTGCCAGCAGCTTGGCCGTGACAGGAAACTATGGCTACACCTTC.

Only one count was recorded for this clone. The chain has TRBV25-1 and TRBJ2-7; 10 nucleotides agree with TRBD1. V dropped 3 bases and J dropped 2; count of bases not matched to a gene: 4. This CDR3 has 15 amino acids. Germline V gives CDR1 MGHDK, CDR2 SYGVNS. CDR3 in amino acids: CASSEGTGVPYEQYF. The CDR3 DNA is TGTGCCAGCAGTGAGGGGACAGGGGTACCCTACGAGCAGTACTTC.

The rearrangement uses TRBV6-5 and TRBJ1-1, with TRBD1 identical over 9 bases. Germline assignment: CDR1 MNHEY and CDR2 SVGAGI. V lost 2 bases, J lost 1 base, and 5 bases stayed unmatched. This CDR3 is 16 amino acids long. CDR3 protein: CASSYTQGAGNTEAFF. CDR3 sequence (DNA): TGTGCCAGCAGTTACACACAGGGGGCTGGGAACACTGAAGCTTTCTTT.

The chain has TRBV3-1 (or the pseudogene TRBV3-2) and TRBJ2-1; 9 bases fit TRBD1. CDR1 and CDR2 from the germline V gene are LGHDT and YNNKEL (reference sequence). The trim removed 3 bases at V and 6 bases at J, leaving 3 bases unmatched. This CDR3 is built from 14 residues. Here the CDR3 reads CASSQQTGGNEQFF. The CDR3 bases are TGTGCCAGCAGCCAGCAGACAGGGGGCAATGAGCAGTTCTTC.

The chain has TRBV7-6 and TRBJ2-7; D is perhaps TRBD2 (6 bases). Germline CDR1 is SGHVS and CDR2 is FNYEAQ. V lost 5 bases and J 2 bases, leaving 13 bases between the germline ends. The CDR3 consists of 14 residues. CDR3 loop: CASSILSGTYEQYF. CDR3 bases: TGTGCCAGCAGCATACTTAGCGGAACCTACGAGCAGTACTTC.

The rearrangement links TRBV2 to TRBJ2-7, with TRBD1 matching 7 bases. The CDR3 spans 13 residues. Germline assignment: CDR1 SNHLY and CDR2 FYNNEI. Losses at the gene ends were 10 bases for V and 2 bases for J; bases not matched to a gene: 8. In nucleotides, the CDR3 is TGTGCCAACAGACAGGGTGGGACCTACGAGCAGTACTTC. Residues: CANRQGGTYEQYF.

This chain joins TRBV23-1 and TRBJ1-5, with D hard to call. TRBV23-1 is assigned to the ORF class and has an uncertain function. The CDR3 totals 10 residues. V was clipped by 5 bases and J by 8 bases, with 4 bases between them. The CDR3 loop reads CASSTEPQHF. The CDR3 nucleotides are TGCGCCAGCAGTACTGAGCCCCAGCATTTT.

The V and J genes are TRBV2 and TRBJ1-1; 7 positions match TRBD1. The CDR3 covers 14 residues. V was clipped by 5 bases and J by 1 base; unmatched bases: 4. Germline V CDR1 and CDR2: SNHLY, FYNNEI. The CDR3 loop reads CASSRTGENTEAFF. Here the CDR3 DNA reads TGTGCCAGCAGTCGGACAGGAGAGAACACTGAAGCTTTCTTT.

This chain connects TRBV30 to TRBJ2-2; D ambiguous. V dropped 0 bases and J dropped 1 base, with 9 bases sitting between them. This CDR3 is built from 15 residues. In germline, CDR1 is GTSNPN, CDR2 SVGIG (reference sequence). Here the CDR3 DNA reads TGTGCCTGGAGTGTATGGCTAGGGAACACCGGGGAGCTGTTTTTT. Protein: CAWSVWLGNTGELFF.

The table lists this clone with a count of one. The genes are TRBV28 and TRBJ1-6; maybe TRBD1 (5 bases). V was pared by 8 bases and J by 4 bases, with 6 bases between. Germline V gene lookup returns CDR1 MDHEN and CDR2 SYDVKM. The CDR3 contains 12 residues. The chain's CDR3 is CASGGYNSPLHF. CDR3 bases: TGTGCCAGCGGGGGGTATAATTCACCCCTCCACTTT.

This clone was detected only once. The V call is TRBV2, the J call TRBJ2-3; 7 bases fit TRBD1. This CDR3 region has 15 residues. J was trimmed by 0 bases and V by 4 bases; bases with no gene match: 4. Germline V lookup: CDR1 SNHLY, CDR2 FYNNEI. The CDR3 DNA reads as TGTGCCAGCAGTGGACAGGGTACTAGCACAGATACGCAGTATTTT. Translating it yields CASSGQGTSTDTQYF.

The CDR3 protein is CSASQLAPYEQYF. For the CDR3, the DNA is TGCAGTGCTAGTCAACTAGCCCCCTACGAGCAGTACTTC. The chain has TRBV20-1 and TRBJ2-7; TRBD2 is a possible D gene (6 bases). V gave up 3 bases and J gave up 2 bases, with 11 bases separating them. Per germline, CDR1 DFQATT and CDR2 SNEGSKA (reference sequence). The CDR3 sequence is 13 residues long.

J is TRBJ1-2 and V is TRBV6-4; TRBD1 aligns across 12 bases. CDR3 size: 15 residues. Germline CDR1 and CDR2: MRHNA and SNTAGT. Germline trimming cut 7 bases from V and 2 bases from J; bases unmatched to any gene: 5. The CDR3 coding sequence is TGTGCCAGCAAAGAGGGACAGGGGGCGAACTATGGCTACACCTTC. Translation gives CASKEGQGANYGYTF.

V gene TRBV9 combines with J gene TRBJ2-5; tentatively, D is TRBD2 (5 bases). The germline V and J ends were trimmed by 0 bases and 4 bases, with 10 bases remaining between them. This CDR3 contains 14 residues. Germline V gives CDR1 SGDLS, CDR2 YYNGEE. The CDR3 region is CASSVATGRETQYF. The CDR3 DNA follows: TGTGCCAGCAGCGTAGCTACGGGGAGAGAGACCCAGTACTTC.

The CDR3 spells CASRLQGGNEKLFF. CDR3 sequence (DNA): TGTGCCAGCAGGCTACAGGGGGGTAATGAAAAACTGTTTTTT. The chain recombines TRBV28 with TRBJ1-4; 8 nucleotides agree with TRBD1. The CDR3 contains 14 residues. V gave up 6 bases and J gave up 4 bases; unmatched junction bases: 4. Germline values: CDR1 MDHEN, CDR2 SYDVKM. The variable domain in full, completed from reference TRBV28 and TRBJ1-4, reads DVKVTQSSRYLVKRTGEKVFLECVQDMDHENMFWYRQDPGLGLRLIYFSYDVKMKEKGDIPEGYSVSREKKERFSLILESASTNQTSMYLCASRLQGGNEKLFFGSGTQLSVL.

This clone was counted once. The chain has TRBV5-1 and TRBJ1-2; TRBD1 is a possible D gene (5 bases). Germline CDR1 SGHRS, CDR2 YFSETQ. This CDR3 contains 13 residues. V was pared by 4 bases and J by 1 base, with 8 bases between. The CDR3 nucleotides read TGCGCCAGCAGCCCAGACAGTAACTATGGCTACACCTTC. This translates into CASSPDSNYGYTF. Complete variable domain (other parts from reference TRBV5-1 and TRBJ1-2): KAGVTQTPRYLIKTRGQQVTLSCSPISGHRSVSWYQQTPGQGLQFLFEYFSETQRNKGNFPGRFSGRQFSNSRSEMNVSTLELGDSALYLCASSPDSNYGYTFGSGTRLTVV.

J is TRBJ1-5 and V is TRBV6-5; D is possibly TRBD1 (6 bases). V lost 6 bases to trimming and J lost 4 bases, with 16 bases between them. The CDR3 has 15 amino acids. The germline gives CDR1 MNHEY, CDR2 SVGAGI. The CDR3 region has the DNA TGTGCCAGCAGACCAACGGACAGTGGGAATCAGCCCCAGCATTTT. Residues: CASRPTDSGNQPQHF.

This chain connects TRBV6-5 to TRBJ2-3; 7 nucleotides line up with TRBD2. The V segment lost 6 bases and the J segment 0 bases; nucleotides outside the gene matches: 0. CDR1 is MNHEY, CDR2 SVGAGI, per germline. The CDR3 is 13 amino acids. This CDR3 reads CASRRESTDTQYF. The CDR3 bases are TGTGCCAGCAGGCGGGAGAGCACAGATACGCAGTATTTT.

This rearrangement joins TRBV29-1 to TRBJ2-7; D perhaps matches TRBD2 (6 bases). Looked up from germline, CDR1 is SQVTM and CDR2 is ANQGSEA. Trimming removed 6 bases at V and 7 bases at J, with 19 bases between. This CDR3 comprises 13 residues. CDR3 nucleotides: TGCAGCGTCCACGGGACTCCTCAGAGTGAGCAGTACTTC. Protein: CSVHGTPQSEQYF.

V and J are TRBV19 and TRBJ1-2; 8 bases are a match to TRBD1. The V segment lost 7 bases and the J segment 8 bases; nucleotides outside the gene matches: 3. CDR3 length: 11 amino acids. Germline V lookup: CDR1 LNHDA, CDR2 SQIVND (reference sequence). CDR3 in amino acids: CASMDRDGYTF. CDR3 DNA: TGTGCCAGTATGGACAGGGACGGCTACACCTTC. Drawing the rest from reference TRBV19 and TRBJ1-2, the complete variable domain is DGGITQSPKYLFRKEGQNVTLSCEQNLNHDAMYWYRQDPGQGLRLIYYSQIVNDFQKGDIAEGYSVSREKKESFPLTVTSAQKNPTAFYLCASMDRDGYTFGSGTRLTVV.